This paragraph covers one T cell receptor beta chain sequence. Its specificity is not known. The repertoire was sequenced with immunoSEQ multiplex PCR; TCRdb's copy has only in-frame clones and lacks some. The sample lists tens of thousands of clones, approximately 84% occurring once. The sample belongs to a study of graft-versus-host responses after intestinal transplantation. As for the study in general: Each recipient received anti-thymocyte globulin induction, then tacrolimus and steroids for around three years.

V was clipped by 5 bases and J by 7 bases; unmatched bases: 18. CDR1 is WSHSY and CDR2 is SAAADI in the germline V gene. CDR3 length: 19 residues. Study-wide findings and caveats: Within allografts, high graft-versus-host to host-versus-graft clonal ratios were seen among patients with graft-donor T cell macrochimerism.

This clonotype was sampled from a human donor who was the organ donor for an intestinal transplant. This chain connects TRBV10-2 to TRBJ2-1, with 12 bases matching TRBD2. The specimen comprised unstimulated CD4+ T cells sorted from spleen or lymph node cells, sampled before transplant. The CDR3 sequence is CASSLTSGRELGRRNEQFF. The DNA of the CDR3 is TGCGCCAGCAGTTTGACTAGCGGGAGAGAATTGGGGAGGAGGAATGAGCAGTTCTTC.